Below are 8 T cell receptor beta chains sequenced from a single sample in a study of graft-versus-host responses after intestinal transplantation listed by TCRdb under 2021. What the time point label conveys for this sample: cells obtained before transplantation from donor or recipient. Antigen specificity for these receptors is unknown. The library came from the immunoSEQ multiplex PCR assay. TCRdb limited this immuneACCESS table to in-frame rearrangements with V and J called. A share of clones is missing; checked studies link under half to unresolved V genes, and the rest is unexplained. Here the sample has about 41,000 clones; 85% to 95% occur a single time. More than 0.45% of the sample lies in the top ten. The sequences come from unstimulated CD8+ T cells sorted from spleen or lymph node cells, collected before transplant. The receptors were sampled from a human donor who was the organ donor for an intestinal transplant.

This sequence joins TRBV11-2 and TRBJ2-4; no clear D gene. In germline, CDR1 is SGHAT, CDR2 FQNNGV. V lost 2 bases, J lost 4 bases, and 15 bases lay in between. The CDR3 is 16 amino acids. The CDR3 loop reads CASSLLLAGPKNIQYF. The CDR3 coding sequence is TGTGCCAGCAGCTTATTACTGGCAGGTCCAAAAAACATTCAGTACTTC.

The chain carries TRBV19 and TRBJ2-2, with TRBD1 matching over 8 bases. The V gene end was trimmed by 9 bases and the J gene end by 4 bases; junction bases not matched to a gene: 4. CDR1 and CDR2 from the germline V gene are LNHDA and SQIVND (reference sequence). The CDR3 sequence is 13 residues long. DNA of the CDR3: TGTGCCAGGGGACAGGCTCCCACCGGGGAGCTGTTTTTT. It codes for CARGQAPTGELFF.

This chain joins TRBV7-2 and TRBJ2-7; 8 bases fit TRBD2. This CDR3 is 15 amino acids long. The V gene's germline CDR1 is SGHTA and CDR2 FQGNSA. V shed 1 base and J 3 bases; nucleotides not matched to a gene: 5. CDR3 sequence (DNA): TGTGCCAGCAGCTTAGTACGGGGGGGCCTCTACGAGCAGTACTTC. Its translation is CASSLVRGGLYEQYF.

V gene TRBV13 combines with J gene TRBJ1-6; D may be TRBD1 (6 bases). Germline V CDR1 and CDR2: PRHDT, FYEKMQ (reference sequence). The CDR3 is 14 residues long. V gave up 6 bases and J gave up 6 bases, with 12 bases separating them. CDR3 sequence (DNA): TGTGCCAGCAGTTTACAGGGCCCTAATTCACCCCTCCACTTT. Its translation is CASSLQGPNSPLHF.

V is TRBV7-9 and J is TRBJ2-5, with TRBD2 matching over 11 bases. This CDR3 is 15 amino acids long. Germline CDR1 and CDR2: SEHNR and FQNEAQ (reference sequence). The V segment lost 5 bases and the J segment 1 base; nucleotides outside the gene matches: 3. The CDR3 loop reads CASSLGTSGQETQYF. The CDR3 DNA follows: TGTGCCAGCAGCCTAGGGACTAGCGGCCAAGAGACCCAGTACTTC.

This clone was seen only once. The CDR3 nucleotides read TGCGCCAGCAGTGACTCTCTCAATGAGCAGTTCTTC. Amino acids: CASSDSLNEQFF. The rearrangement links TRBV10-2 to TRBJ2-1; D is uncertain. V was trimmed by 3 bases and J by 6 bases, leaving 6 bases between them. Germline CDR1 WSHSY, CDR2 SAAADI. CDR3 length: 12 residues.

This chain joins TRBV6-5 and TRBJ1-6, with D unclear. CDR1 is MNHEY and CDR2 is SVGAGI in the germline V gene. V dropped 2 bases and J dropped 8 bases, with 7 bases sitting between them. The CDR3 length is 13 residues. CDR3 bases: TGTGCCAGCAGTTACGCCGGGTATTCACCCCTCCACTTT. Protein product: CASSYAGYSPLHF.

This clone was detected only once. The genes are TRBV19 and TRBJ1-1; tentative D call: TRBD1 (6 bases). Germline V gene sequence: CDR1 LNHDA, CDR2 SQIVND (reference sequence). The CDR3 is 12 amino acids. The germline V and J ends were trimmed by 8 bases and 4 bases, with 11 bases remaining between them. The CDR3 DNA follows: TGTGCCAGTGGTCCCAGGGGCACTGAAGCTTTCTTT. Translation: CASGPRGTEAFF.